The TCR beta chain under discussion was sequenced for a study of CD8+CD57+ T cells in acquired aplastic anemia. Those patients picked for sequencing had displayed CD8+CD57+ cell expansion on flow cytometry. V was shortened by 5 bases and J by 0 bases, with 11 bases between the two germline ends. The germline V gene has CDR1 SQVTM and CDR2 ANQGSEA. The CDR3 has 13 amino acids. Genomic DNA templated the TCR beta VDJ and CDR3 profiling. Each CDR3 protein is one row after TCRdb ran MiXCR on the reads. The profile shows under 200,000 distinct CDR3 sequences, around half of them singletons. The chain is built from TRBV29-1 and TRBJ2-7; D is perhaps TRBD1 (5 bases). Sequenced input: sorted CD4+, CD8+, or CD8+CD57+ T cells (not recorded which) from PBMCs. This TCR derives from a human donor with aplastic anemia. CDR3 amino acids: CSVRTLSSYEQYF. The CDR3 bases are TGCAGCGTTAGGACATTGAGCTCCTACGAGCAGTACTTC.